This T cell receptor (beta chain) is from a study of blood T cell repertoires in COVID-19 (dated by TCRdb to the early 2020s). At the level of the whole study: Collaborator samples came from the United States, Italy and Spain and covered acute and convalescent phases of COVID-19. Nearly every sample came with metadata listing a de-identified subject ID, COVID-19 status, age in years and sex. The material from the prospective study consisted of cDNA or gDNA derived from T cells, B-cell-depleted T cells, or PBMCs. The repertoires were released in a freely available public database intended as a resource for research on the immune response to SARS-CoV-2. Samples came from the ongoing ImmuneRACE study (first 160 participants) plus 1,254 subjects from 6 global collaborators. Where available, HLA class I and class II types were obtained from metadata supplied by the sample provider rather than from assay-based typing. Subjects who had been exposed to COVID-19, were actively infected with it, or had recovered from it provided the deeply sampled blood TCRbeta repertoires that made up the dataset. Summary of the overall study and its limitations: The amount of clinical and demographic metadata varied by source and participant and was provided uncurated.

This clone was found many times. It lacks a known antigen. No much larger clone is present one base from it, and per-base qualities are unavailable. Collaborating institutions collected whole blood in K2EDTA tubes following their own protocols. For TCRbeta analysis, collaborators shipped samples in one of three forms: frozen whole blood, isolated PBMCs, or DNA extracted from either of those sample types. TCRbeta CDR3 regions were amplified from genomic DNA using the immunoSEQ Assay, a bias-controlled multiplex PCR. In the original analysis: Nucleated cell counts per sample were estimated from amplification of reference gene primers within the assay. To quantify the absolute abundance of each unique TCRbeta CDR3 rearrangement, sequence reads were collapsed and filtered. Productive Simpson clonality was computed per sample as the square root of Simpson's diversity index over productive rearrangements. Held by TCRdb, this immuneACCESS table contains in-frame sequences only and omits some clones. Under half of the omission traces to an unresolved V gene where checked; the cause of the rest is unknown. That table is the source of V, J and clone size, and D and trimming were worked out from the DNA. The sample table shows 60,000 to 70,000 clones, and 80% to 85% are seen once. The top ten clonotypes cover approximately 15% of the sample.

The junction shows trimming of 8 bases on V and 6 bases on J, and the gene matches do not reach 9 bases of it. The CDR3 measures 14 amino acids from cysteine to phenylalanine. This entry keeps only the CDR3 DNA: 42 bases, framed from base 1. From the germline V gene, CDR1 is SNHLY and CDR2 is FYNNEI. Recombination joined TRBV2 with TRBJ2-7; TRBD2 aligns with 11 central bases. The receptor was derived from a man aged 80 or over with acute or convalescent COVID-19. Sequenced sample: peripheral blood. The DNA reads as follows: TGTGCCAGCCGTAGCGGGGGGGCCATCGGCGAGCAGTACTTC. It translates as CASRSGGAIGEQYF. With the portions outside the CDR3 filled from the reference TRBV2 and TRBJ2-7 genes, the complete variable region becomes EPEVTQTPSHQVTQMGQEVILRCVPISNHLYFYWYRQILGQKVEFLVSFYNNEISEKSEIFDDQFSVERPDGSNFTLKIRSTKLEDSAMYFCASRSGGAIGEQYFGPGTRLTVT.